This T cell receptor (beta chain) was identified in a study of blood T cell repertoires in COVID-19. Study context: COVID-19 samples collected from the United States, Italy and Spain covered acute and convalescent phases. Sample material is recorded as cDNA or gDNA derived from T cells, B-cell-depleted T cells, or PBMCs.

Per the germline V gene, CDR1 is SNHLY and CDR2 is FYNNEI. The V and J ends lost 2 bases and 4 bases, in that order; junction bases with no gene match: 14. This CDR3 contains 18 residues. Original handling: Cell counts per sample came from amplifying reference gene primers. Generated by immunoSEQ multiplex PCR, the TCRdb table keeps only in-frame clones and is missing some. The V and J calls and clone size come from that table; D and trimming were worked out from the DNA. The table records fewer than 200,000 clones, roughly 85% of them present only once. This clone was counted between two and nine times.

The sample taken for sequencing was peripheral blood. The chain employs TRBV2 and TRBJ2-1, with TRBD2 matching 7 bases. The sequence came from a woman aged 65 to 85 with acute or convalescent COVID-19. CDR3 loop: CASSEWGISGTLYNEQFF. CDR3 nucleotide sequence: TGTGCCAGCAGTGAATGGGGGATCAGCGGGACTTTGTACAATGAGCAGTTCTTC.